The TCR beta chain described here comes from a study of T cells in Graves' hyperthyroidism and ophthalmopathy. Graves' hyperthyroidism without ophthalmopathy progression within 18 months was termed stable. Points from the study as a whole: Ophthalmopathy was told apart from stable hyperthyroidism by a 13 V-J model.

This clonotype showed up many times. Antigen specificity is unknown. Germline CDR1 and CDR2: SQVTM and ANQGSEA. The CDR3 is made up of 13 amino acids. V was shortened by 7 bases and J by 4 bases, with 16 bases between the two germline ends. TCR beta CDR3 sequences were amplified from RNA transcripts. The TCR CDR3 first-round RT-PCR relied on the HTBI primer set. TCRdb fed the multiplex PCR reads into MiXCR, producing one record per CDR3 protein. The top ten hold roughly 8.2% of the sample, which has just over 550,000 distinct CDR3 sequences, around 45% seen once. The TCR was taken from a woman aged 18-29 years with Graves' hyperthyroidism. The sample comprised peripheral blood or thyroid tissue (not recorded which). The chain links TRBV29-1 to TRBJ1-2; D remains ambiguous. As DNA, the CDR3 is TGCAGCGCAATATCGAGCGGCGGCTATGGCTACACCTTC. It is translated as CSAISSGGYGYTF.